The entry that follows covers one TCR beta chain sequence. Its antigen remains unknown. Clones were sequenced by immunoSEQ multiplex PCR, and TCRdb holds only the in-frame ones, with some missing. This table holds about 99,000 clones, 75% to 90% found once. The data stem from a study of T cell responses to AZD1222 COVID-19 vaccine. Turning to the study itself: Whether given at about 4 or about 12 weeks, second doses were pooled. General study results and limits: Repertoire sampling happened only post peak T cell response. The donor cohort was predominantly white British with a female majority, and clonal diversity may have been underestimated.

Trimming cost V 3 bases and J 2 bases, with 13 bases left between them. Germline CDR1 reads SGHVS; CDR2 reads FQNEAQ. The CDR3 contains 15 residues. The gene calls are TRBV7-8 and TRBJ1-2, with D possibly TRBD1 on 5 matching bases. The sequence was obtained from an adult in good health. The sequences come from peripheral blood, collected on day 0 of AZD1222 vaccination. The CDR3 DNA reads TGTGCCAGCAGCTTTCCCGTCGGGGGGAACTATGGCTACACCTTC. Its translation: CASSFPVGGNYGYTF. The whole variable domain, filled in from reference TRBV7-8 and TRBJ1-2, reads GAGVSQSPRYKVAKRGQDVALRCDPISGHVSLFWYQQALGQGPEFLTYFQNEAQLDKSGLPSDRFFAERPEGSVSTLKIQRTQQEDSAVYLCASSFPVGGNYGYTFGSGTRLTVV.